This T cell receptor (beta chain) appears in the sequencing data of a study of OX40 agonist ivuxolimab in advanced cancers. CDR1 and CDR2 (germline): SEHNR, FQNEAQ (reference sequence). The CDR3 is made up of 14 amino acids. V gave up 0 bases and J gave up 7 bases; unmatched junction bases: 3. Only in-frame clones appear in the TCRdb table, and some are missing; sequencing was by immunoSEQ multiplex PCR. The sample yields more than 40,000 clones, 90% to 95% seen once. The V call is TRBV7-9, the J call TRBJ1-1; 9 bases fit TRBD1. Source: CD4+ or CD8+ T cells sorted from blood, taken in a trial of the OX40 agonist ivuxolimab. The sequence was collected from an adult with an advanced solid tumor such as melanoma, head and neck, liver or kidney cancer. Written as DNA, the CDR3 is TGTGCCAGCAGCTTAGCACAGGGGGCTGATGAAGCTTTCTTT. This gives the protein CASSLAQGADEAFF.